This T cell receptor (beta chain) was recovered during a study of PD-1 blockade in classical Hodgkin lymphoma. Generated by immunoSEQ multiplex PCR, the TCRdb table keeps only in-frame clones and is missing some. Among about 28,000 clones listed, less than 80% were seen once. This clone has a handful of counts. Its antigen is currently unknown. This CDR3 is built from 14 residues. Germline loops: CDR1 MNHEY, CDR2 SVGAGI. Trimming removed 6 bases at V and 3 bases at J, with 15 bases between. Findings and limits, study-wide: Lower baseline TCR diversity marked trial partial responders and progressors.

All the patients suffered relapse after autologous stem cell transplantation, and brentuximab vedotin exposure differed. The specimen was peripheral blood mononuclear cells (PBMCs), collected before the second cycle of nivolumab. This sequence was found in a human donor with classical Hodgkin lymphoma. The chain is built from TRBV6-5 and TRBJ2-7, with TRBD2 as a possible D gene (5 bases). Here the CDR3 reads CASRTGLMDYEQYF. The CDR3 nucleotides read TGTGCCAGCAGGACCGGACTCATGGACTACGAGCAGTACTTC.